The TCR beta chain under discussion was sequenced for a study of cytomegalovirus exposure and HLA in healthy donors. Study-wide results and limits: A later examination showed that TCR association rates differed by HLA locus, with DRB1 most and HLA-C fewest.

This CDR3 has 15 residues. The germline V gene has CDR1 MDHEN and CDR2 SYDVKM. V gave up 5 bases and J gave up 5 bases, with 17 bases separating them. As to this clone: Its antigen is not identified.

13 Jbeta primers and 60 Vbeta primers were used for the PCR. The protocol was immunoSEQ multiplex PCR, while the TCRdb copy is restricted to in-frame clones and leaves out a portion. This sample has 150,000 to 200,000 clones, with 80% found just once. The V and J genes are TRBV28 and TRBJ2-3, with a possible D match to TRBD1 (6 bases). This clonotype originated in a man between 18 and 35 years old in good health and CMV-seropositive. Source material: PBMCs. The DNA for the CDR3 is TGTGCCAGCAGTCCCCCACAGGGTATGGTAGATACGCAGTATTTT. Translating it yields CASSPPQGMVDTQYF.